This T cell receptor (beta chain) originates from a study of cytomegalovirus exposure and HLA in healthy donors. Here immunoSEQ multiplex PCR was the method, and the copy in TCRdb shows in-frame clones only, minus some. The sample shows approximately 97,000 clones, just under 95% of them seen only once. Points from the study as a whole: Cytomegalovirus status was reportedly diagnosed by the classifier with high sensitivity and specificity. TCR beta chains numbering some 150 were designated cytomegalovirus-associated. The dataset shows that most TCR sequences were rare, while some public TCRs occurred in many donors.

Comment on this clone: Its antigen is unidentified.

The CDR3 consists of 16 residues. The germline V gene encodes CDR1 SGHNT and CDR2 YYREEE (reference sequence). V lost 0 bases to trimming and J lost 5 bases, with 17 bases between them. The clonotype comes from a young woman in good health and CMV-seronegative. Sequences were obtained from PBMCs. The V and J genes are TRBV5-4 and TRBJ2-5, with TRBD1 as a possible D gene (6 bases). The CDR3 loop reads CASSLAEEDRRETQYF. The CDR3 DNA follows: TGTGCCAGCAGCTTGGCCGAAGAGGACAGACGGGAGACCCAGTACTTC. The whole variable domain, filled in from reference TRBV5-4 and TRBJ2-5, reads ETGVTQSPTHLIKTRGQQVTLRCSSQSGHNTVSWYQQALGQGPQFIFQYYREEENGRGNFPPRFSGLQFPNYSSELNVNALELDDSALYLCASSLAEEDRRETQYFGPGTRLLVL.